This T cell receptor beta chain derives from a study of cytomegalovirus exposure and HLA in healthy donors. The PCR employed 60 Vbeta primers together with 13 Jbeta primers. Here immunoSEQ multiplex PCR was the method, and the copy in TCRdb shows in-frame clones only, minus some. The sample holds more than 85,000 clones; under 90% are singletons and the top ten take 2.2%. Germline trimming cut 7 bases from V and 5 bases from J; bases unmatched to any gene: 10. Germline CDR1 MNHEY, CDR2 SVGAGI. This CDR3 spans 14 amino acids. This receptor was taken from a woman aged 25 to 39 in good health and CMV-seronegative. Source material: PBMCs. The gene calls are TRBV6-5 and TRBJ1-1; 7 positions agree with TRBD1. The DNA for the CDR3 is TGTGCCAGCAAGGTTTCGCAGGGGGAGACTGAAGCTTTCTTT. This codes for CASKVSQGETEAFF.